A single sample gave rise to the 24 T cell receptor beta chains below, sequenced in a study of T cells in Graves' hyperthyroidism and ophthalmopathy. RNA transcripts provided the source from which TCR beta CDR3 regions were amplified. HTBI primers were the set used in a first-round RT-PCR of the TCR CDR3. TCRdb analysed the multiplex PCR reads with MiXCR anew, one entry per CDR3 protein. Among about 380,000 distinct CDR3 sequences listed, about 14% were seen once. Sequenced input: blood. These receptors all stem from a woman in her thirties with Graves' ophthalmopathy.

The V call is TRBV5-1, the J call TRBJ1-2; TRBD1 is a possible D gene (6 bases). Germline V gene lookup returns CDR1 SGHRS and CDR2 YFSETQ. The ends were cut back, 4 bases at V and 2 bases at J, with 15 bases in the middle. This CDR3 is 15 amino acids long. The CDR3 DNA sequence: TGCGCCAGCAGCCTGAGAACAGGGACCAACTATGGCTACACCTTC. Translated: CASSLRTGTNYGYTF.

This clonotype was recorded a few times. This could be a read error, since a much larger clone is one nucleotide away. This chain uses TRBV18 with TRBJ1-5, with 7 bases fitting TRBD1. The CDR3 contains 16 residues. Germline CDR1 reads KGHSH; CDR2 reads LQKENI. CDR3 sequence (DNA): TGTGTCAGCTCACCCGGGACAGTGGCCAGCGGGCAGCCCCAGCATTTT. Translation: CVSSPGTVASGQPQHF.

Here the CDR3 DNA reads TGTGCCAGCTCTCCGGCGGTGGGACGTATTGAAAAACTGTTTTTT. Translation gives CASSPAVGRIEKLFF. This chain uses TRBV7-9 with TRBJ1-4, with D possibly TRBD1 on 5 matching bases. V lost 8 bases and J 7 bases, leaving 20 bases between the germline ends. Germline CDR1 is SEHNR and CDR2 is FQNEAQ (reference sequence). The CDR3 sequence is 15 residues long.

This clonotype was counted many times. This chain uses TRBV6-1 with TRBJ1-2; D unresolved. The CDR3 contains 12 residues. Trimming cost V 5 bases and J 0 bases, with 4 bases left between them. CDR1 is MNHNS and CDR2 is SASEGT in the germline V gene. Written as DNA, the CDR3 is TGTGCCAGCAGTCGCCCTAACTATGGCTACACCTTC. Protein: CASSRPNYGYTF.

This clonotype was observed at least ten times. V is TRBV28 and J is TRBJ1-2; D not resolved. This CDR3 spans 14 amino acids. With 4 bases removed from V and 7 bases from J, the gap between germline ends came to 16 bases. Germline assignment: CDR1 MDHEN and CDR2 SYDVKM. The CDR3 nucleotides read TGTGCCAGCAGTTATACCATGGATGGGTCTGGCTACACCTTC. Protein: CASSYTMDGSGYTF.

This clonotype occurred many times. This rearrangement joins TRBV13 to TRBJ2-4, with 10 bases identical to TRBD1. The junction had 5 bases not matched to a gene; V was cut back by 5 bases and J by 7 bases. The CDR3 is made up of 14 amino acids. The germline CDR1 and CDR2 sequences are PRHDT and FYEKMQ (reference sequence). The CDR3 loop reads CASSPGTGDNIQYF. The CDR3, as DNA: TGTGCCAGCAGCCCAGGGACAGGGGACAACATTCAGTACTTC.

In its sample, this clonotype was seen many times. The chain combines TRBV7-2 with TRBJ2-3, with no clear D. CDR3 length equals 13 residues. Germline values: CDR1 SGHTA, CDR2 FQGNSA. The V and J ends lost 3 bases and 5 bases respectively, with 9 bases between them. CDR3 loop: CASSLGAQDTQYF. In nucleotides, the CDR3 is TGTGCCAGCAGCTTGGGCGCGCAAGATACGCAGTATTTT.

At least ten counts were recorded for this clonotype. The V call is TRBV20-1, the J call TRBJ1-1; D possibly corresponds to TRBD1 (5 bases). Germline values: CDR1 DFQATT, CDR2 SNEGSKA (reference sequence). V shed 3 bases and J shed 1 base, with 15 bases lying between them. This CDR3 spans 15 amino acids. The chain's CDR3 is CSARALTATNTEAFF. The CDR3 DNA sequence: TGCAGTGCTAGGGCATTGACAGCGACGAACACTGAAGCTTTCTTT.

This clonotype has at least ten counts. J is TRBJ2-7 and V is TRBV7-3; 9 bases are shared with TRBD1. V lost 4 bases, J lost 3 bases, and 4 bases stayed unmatched. This CDR3 is built from 14 residues. Germline CDR1 is SGHTA and CDR2 is FQGTGA. The CDR3: CASSSPGQGYEQYF. In DNA form, the CDR3 reads TGTGCCAGCAGCTCACCGGGACAGGGCTACGAGCAGTACTTC.

This clonotype was observed at least ten times. The chain has TRBV28 and TRBJ1-4, with a possible D match to TRBD1 (6 bases). The V and J ends lost 2 bases and 5 bases respectively, with 9 bases between them. From germline, CDR1 is MDHEN and CDR2 SYDVKM. This CDR3 region has 14 residues. CDR3 sequence reads: CASSLVGTNEKLFF. CDR3 DNA: TGTGCCAGCAGTTTAGTTGGGACAAATGAAAAACTGTTTTTT.

J is TRBJ2-7 and V is TRBV20-1, with 13 bases aligning to TRBD2. The CDR3 has 17 amino acids. Trimming took 6 bases from V and 0 from J; bases not matched to a gene: 11. The V gene's germline CDR1 is DFQATT and CDR2 SNEGSKA (reference sequence). For the CDR3, the DNA is TGCAGTGCAGGACTAGCGGGGGCCTTAGTCAGCTCCTACGAGCAGTACTTC. Amino acids: CSAGLAGALVSSYEQYF.

This clonotype was counted at least ten times. This chain uses TRBV12-3 or TRBV12-4 with TRBJ2-3, with 9 bases matching TRBD2. The ends lost 6 bases at V and 3 bases at J; junction bases unmatched: 10. The CDR3 length is 16 residues. The CDR3 DNA sequence: TGTGCCAGCAGAGGCCCGGAACTAGCGGGTACAGATACGCAGTATTTT. Protein sequence: CASRGPELAGTDTQYF.

This clonotype showed up many times. The gene calls are TRBV11-3 and TRBJ2-1; D could derive from TRBD1 or TRBD2 (5 bases each). Germline V gene sequence: CDR1 SGHNT, CDR2 YENEEA. Trimming stripped 3 bases from V and 2 bases from J, with 11 bases between. The CDR3 is made up of 15 amino acids. CDR3 residues: CASSFRDGTYNEQFF. CDR3 sequence (DNA): TGTGCCAGCAGCTTCCGGGACGGAACCTACAATGAGCAGTTCTTC.

This clonotype has ten or more counts. This sequence joins TRBV20-1 and TRBJ2-3, with D perhaps TRBD1 (5 bases). The germline gives CDR1 DFQATT, CDR2 SNEGSKA (reference sequence). V shed 5 bases and J shed 3 bases, with 12 bases lying between them. The CDR3 is 13 amino acids. The CDR3 here is CSAGATRTDTQYF. DNA for the CDR3: TGCAGTGCTGGGGCCACAAGGACAGATACGCAGTATTTT.

This clonotype was recorded a few times. The chain links TRBV29-1 to TRBJ1-3; D is possibly TRBD1 (5 bases). Trimming shortened V by 6 bases and J by 1 base, and 13 bases separated the two germline ends. The CDR3 runs to 14 residues. Germline values: CDR1 SQVTM, CDR2 ANQGSEA. CDR3 sequence reads: CSVSGDRSGNTIYF. DNA of the CDR3: TGCAGCGTGAGTGGCGACAGATCTGGAAACACCATATATTTT.

This clonotype has only one observation. V usage is TRBV20-1 and J usage is TRBJ2-3; D might be TRBD2 (7 bases). Trimming left V 5 bases short and J 5 bases short, with 20 bases between. This CDR3 has 15 amino acids. The germline gives CDR1 DFQATT, CDR2 SNEGSKA (reference sequence). The CDR3 DNA reads as TGCAGTGCTGGGGAGGGGGGGCGTTCGGGAGATACGCAGTATTTT. Translating it yields CSAGEGGRSGDTQYF.

Ten or more counts support this clonotype. This rearrangement joins TRBV18 to TRBJ2-5; D may be TRBD1 or TRBD2 (5 bases each). CDR1 and CDR2 (germline): KGHSH, LQKENI. This CDR3 is 16 amino acids long. V was cut by 1 base and J by 2 bases, with 14 bases left in between. In DNA form, the CDR3 reads TGTGCCAGCTCACCACGGTTCAGGGAGATACAAGAGACCCAGTACTTC. It specifies CASSPRFREIQETQYF.

There are many counts of this clonotype. The chain links TRBV3-1 to TRBJ1-2; D call uncertain. Trimming pared 3 bases from V and 0 bases from J, leaving 14 bases between. Germline lookup yields CDR1 LGHDT and CDR2 YNNKEL (reference sequence). This CDR3 spans 16 amino acids. The CDR3 DNA is TGTGCCAGCAGCCATCGCGGCCGGGAAACTAACTATGGCTACACCTTC. It codes for CASSHRGRETNYGYTF.

CDR3 protein: CASSSGTGTSSLTIYF. CDR3 in DNA: TGTGCCAGCAGTTCCGGGACAGGGACATCTAGCCTCACCATATATTTT. The genes are TRBV12-3 or TRBV12-4 and TRBJ1-3; TRBD1 agrees at 9 bases. V shed 4 bases and J 9 bases; nucleotides not matched to a gene: 13. The CDR3 runs 16 residues.

This clonotype was observed at least ten times. The rearrangement uses TRBV20-1 and TRBJ1-4; no clear D gene. Germline CDR1 and CDR2: DFQATT and SNEGSKA (reference sequence). There are 13 residues in the CDR3. The V end lost 5 bases, the J end lost 4 bases, and 11 bases lay between the germline ends. CDR3 protein: CSAPIDYNEKLFF. In nucleotides, the CDR3 is TGCAGTGCTCCCATTGACTATAATGAAAAACTGTTTTTT.

The rearrangement uses TRBV25-1 and TRBJ1-2; D is unclear. The germline V gene has CDR1 MGHDK and CDR2 SYGVNS. V was cut by 4 bases and J by 8 bases, with 17 bases left in between. This CDR3 spans 14 amino acids. The CDR3 loop is CASSVSARSRGYTF. The CDR3 region has the DNA TGTGCCAGCAGTGTGTCAGCAAGGTCTCGGGGCTACACCTTC.

This clonotype came up many times. This rearrangement joins TRBV20-1 to TRBJ1-2; D is ambiguous. V lost 0 bases to trimming and J lost 5 bases, with 10 bases between them. The CDR3 has 13 residues. Germline-derived CDR1 and CDR2 are DFQATT and SNEGSKA (reference sequence). As DNA, the CDR3 is TGCAGTGCTAGAGAGGGGTTTAGGTATGGCTACACCTTC. This codes for CSAREGFRYGYTF.

This chain's CDR3 is CASSQLQGLTNYGYTF. DNA for the CDR3: TGTGCCAGCAGCCAACTACAGGGCCTCACCAACTATGGCTACACCTTC. The chain is built from TRBV4-2 and TRBJ1-2; D is possibly TRBD1 (6 bases). Looked up from germline, CDR1 is LGHNA and CDR2 is YNFKEQ. CDR3 size: 16 residues. V lost 2 bases, J lost 2 bases, and 15 bases lay in between.

There are a few counts of this clonotype. V usage is TRBV20-1 and J usage is TRBJ1-5; 7 bases map to TRBD1. Germline-derived CDR1 and CDR2 are DFQATT and SNEGSKA (reference sequence). The CDR3 runs 14 residues. V shed 6 bases and J 0 bases; nucleotides not matched to a gene: 5. In DNA, the CDR3 is TGCAGTGCAACGACAGGGAATAGCAATCAGCCCCAGCATTTT. Its translation is CSATTGNSNQPQHF.